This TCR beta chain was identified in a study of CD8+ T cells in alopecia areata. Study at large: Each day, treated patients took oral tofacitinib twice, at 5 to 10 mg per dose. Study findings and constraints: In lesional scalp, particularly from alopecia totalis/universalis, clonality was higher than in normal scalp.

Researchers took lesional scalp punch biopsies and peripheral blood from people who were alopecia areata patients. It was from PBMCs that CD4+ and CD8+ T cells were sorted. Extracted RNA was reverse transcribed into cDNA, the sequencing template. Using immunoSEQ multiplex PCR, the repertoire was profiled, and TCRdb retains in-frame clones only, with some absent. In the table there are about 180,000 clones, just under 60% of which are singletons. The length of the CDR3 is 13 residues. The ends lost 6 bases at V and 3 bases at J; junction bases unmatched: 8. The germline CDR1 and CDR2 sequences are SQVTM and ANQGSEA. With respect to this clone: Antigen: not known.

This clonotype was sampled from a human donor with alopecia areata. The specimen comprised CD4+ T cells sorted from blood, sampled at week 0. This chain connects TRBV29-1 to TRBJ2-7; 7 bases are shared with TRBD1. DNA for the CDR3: TGCAGCGTGACCGGGACAGACATCTACGAGCAGTACTTC. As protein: CSVTGTDIYEQYF.